The present entry profiles one T cell receptor beta chain with its context. The data stem from a study of control samples from healthy donors and cancer patients. This CDR3 region has 15 residues. Germline assignment: CDR1 MNHEY and CDR2 SVGAGI. Trimming took 8 bases from V and 5 from J, leaving 21 bases between them. Repertoires were generated with immunoSEQ multiplex PCR, while TCRdb's copy carries only in-frame clones and drops some. Of approximately 70,000 clones detected, more than 70% appear once; the ten largest clones hold over 2%. This receptor was obtained from a woman between 50 and 59 years old with head and neck cancer. Source material: PBMCs. The chain links TRBV6-5 to TRBJ2-5; a weak D match, TRBD2 (7 bases). CDR3: CASGGANHLQETQYF. The CDR3 DNA sequence: TGTGCCAGCGGGGGGGCTAATCACCTGCAGGAGACCCAGTACTTC.